This T cell receptor (beta chain) was sequenced during a study of blood T cell repertoires in COVID-19. Study-wide context: COVID-19 samples from acute and convalescent phases originated in the United States, Italy and Spain. PBMCs, B-cell-depleted T cells, or T cells provided the cDNA or gDNA that made up the material.

Germline CDR1 and CDR2: MGHRA and YSYEKL. With 3 bases removed from V and 4 bases from J, the gap between germline ends came to 13 bases. The CDR3 contains 15 residues. Per the study methods: Scientists estimated how many nucleated cells there were by amplifying reference gene primers. The method was immunoSEQ multiplex PCR; TCRdb's version includes in-frame clones alone and lacks a portion of them. V, J and clone size reflect that table, while D and trimming were determined from the DNA. Of roughly 230,000 clones in the sample, roughly 89% were seen once. The chain joins TRBV4-1 to TRBJ1-5; D is possibly TRBD1 (6 bases). Sequencing was carried out using peripheral blood. This TCR came from a woman aged 40 to 50 who had recovered from COVID-19. DNA for the CDR3: TGCGCCAGCAGCCAGTTACAGGGTGGAAATCAGCCCCAGCATTTT. Translated, it gives CASSQLQGGNQPQHF.